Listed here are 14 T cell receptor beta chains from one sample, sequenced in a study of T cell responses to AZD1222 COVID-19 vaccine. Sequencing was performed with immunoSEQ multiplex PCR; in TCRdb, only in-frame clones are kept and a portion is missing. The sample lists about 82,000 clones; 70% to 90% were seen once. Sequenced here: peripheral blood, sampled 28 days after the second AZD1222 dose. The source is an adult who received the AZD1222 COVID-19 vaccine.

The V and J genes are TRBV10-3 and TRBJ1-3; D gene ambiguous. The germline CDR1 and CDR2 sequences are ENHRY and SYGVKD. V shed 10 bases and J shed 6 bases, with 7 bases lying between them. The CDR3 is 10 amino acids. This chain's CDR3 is CATPLNTIYF. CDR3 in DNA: TGTGCCACCCCACTAAACACCATATATTTT.

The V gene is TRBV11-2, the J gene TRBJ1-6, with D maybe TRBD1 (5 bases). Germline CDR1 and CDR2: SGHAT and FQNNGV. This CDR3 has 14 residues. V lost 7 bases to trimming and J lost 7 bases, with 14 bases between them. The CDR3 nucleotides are TGTGCCAGCAACACCGAGGGGCAGAATTCACCCCTCCACTTT. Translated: CASNTEGQNSPLHF.

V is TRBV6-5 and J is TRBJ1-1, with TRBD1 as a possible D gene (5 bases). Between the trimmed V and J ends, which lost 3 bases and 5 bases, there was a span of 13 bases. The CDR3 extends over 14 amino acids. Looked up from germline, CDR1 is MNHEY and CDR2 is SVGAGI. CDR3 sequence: CASSYPGGGTEAFF. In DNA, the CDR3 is TGTGCCAGCAGTTATCCCGGCGGGGGTACTGAAGCTTTCTTT.

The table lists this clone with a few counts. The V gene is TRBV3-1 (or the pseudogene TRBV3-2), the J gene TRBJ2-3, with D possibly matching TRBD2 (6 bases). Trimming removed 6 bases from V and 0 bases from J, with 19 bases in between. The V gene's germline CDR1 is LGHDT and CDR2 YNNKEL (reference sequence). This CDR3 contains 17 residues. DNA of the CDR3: TGTGCCAGCAGGCCCGGGGGTCCCTTCACTAGCACAGATACGCAGTATTTT. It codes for CASRPGGPFTSTDTQYF.

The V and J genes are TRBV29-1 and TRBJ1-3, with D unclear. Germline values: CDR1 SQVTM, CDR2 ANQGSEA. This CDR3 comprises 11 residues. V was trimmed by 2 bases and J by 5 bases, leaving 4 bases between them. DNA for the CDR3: TGCAGCGTTGAAATCAGAAACACCATATATTTT. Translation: CSVEIRNTIYF.

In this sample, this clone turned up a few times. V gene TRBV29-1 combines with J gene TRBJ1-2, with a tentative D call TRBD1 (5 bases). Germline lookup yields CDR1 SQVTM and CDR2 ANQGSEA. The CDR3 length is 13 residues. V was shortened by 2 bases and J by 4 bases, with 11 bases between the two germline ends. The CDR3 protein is CSVETTEGYGYTF. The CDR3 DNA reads TGCAGCGTTGAAACGACAGAAGGCTATGGCTACACCTTC.

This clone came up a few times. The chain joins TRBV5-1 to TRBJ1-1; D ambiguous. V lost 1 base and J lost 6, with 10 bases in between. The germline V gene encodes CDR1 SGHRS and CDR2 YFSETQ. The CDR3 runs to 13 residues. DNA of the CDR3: TGCGCCAGCAGCTTGTTGGACGGAGCTGAAGCTTTCTTT. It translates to CASSLLDGAEAFF. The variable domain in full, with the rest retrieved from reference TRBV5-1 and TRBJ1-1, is KAGVTQTPRYLIKTRGQQVTLSCSPISGHRSVSWYQQTPGQGLQFLFEYFSETQRNKGNFPGRFSGRQFSNSRSEMNVSTLELGDSALYLCASSLLDGAEAFFGQGTRLTVV.

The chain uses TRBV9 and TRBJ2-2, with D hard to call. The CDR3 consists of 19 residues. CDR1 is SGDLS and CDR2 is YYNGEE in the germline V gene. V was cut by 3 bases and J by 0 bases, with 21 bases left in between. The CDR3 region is CASSEWPLSPSANTGELFF. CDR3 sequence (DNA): TGTGCCAGCAGCGAGTGGCCCCTTAGTCCCAGCGCGAACACCGGGGAGCTGTTTTTT.

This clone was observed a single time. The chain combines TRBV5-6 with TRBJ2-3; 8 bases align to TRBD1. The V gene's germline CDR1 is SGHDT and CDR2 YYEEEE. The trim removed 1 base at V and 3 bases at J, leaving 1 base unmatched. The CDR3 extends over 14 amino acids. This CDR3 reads CASSLWTGTDTQYF. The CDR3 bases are TGTGCCAGCAGCTTGTGGACAGGGACAGATACGCAGTATTTT.

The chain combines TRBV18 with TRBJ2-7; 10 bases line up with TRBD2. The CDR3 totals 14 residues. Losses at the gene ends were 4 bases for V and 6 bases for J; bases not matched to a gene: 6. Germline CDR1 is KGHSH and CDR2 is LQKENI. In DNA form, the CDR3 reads TGTGCCAGCTCACTTCTAGCGGGAGAAAGCGAGCAGTACTTC. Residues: CASSLLAGESEQYF.

The CDR3 loop is CASSLDRGTEAFF. In DNA, the CDR3 is TGTGCCAGCAGTTTGGACAGGGGAACTGAAGCTTTCTTT. The V gene is TRBV6-2 or TRBV6-3, the J gene TRBJ1-1; 9 positions agree with TRBD1. CDR1 MNHEY and CDR2 SVGEGT come from the germline V gene. The V and J ends lost 4 bases and 5 bases, in that order; junction bases with no gene match: 2. The CDR3 has 13 residues.

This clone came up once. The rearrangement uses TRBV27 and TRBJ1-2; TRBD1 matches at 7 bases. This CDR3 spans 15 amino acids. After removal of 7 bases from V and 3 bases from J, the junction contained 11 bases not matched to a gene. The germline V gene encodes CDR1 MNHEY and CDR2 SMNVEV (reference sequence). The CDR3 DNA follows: TGTGCCAGCACCAATGATAGGGACAGATACTATGGCTACACCTTC. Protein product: CASTNDRDRYYGYTF.

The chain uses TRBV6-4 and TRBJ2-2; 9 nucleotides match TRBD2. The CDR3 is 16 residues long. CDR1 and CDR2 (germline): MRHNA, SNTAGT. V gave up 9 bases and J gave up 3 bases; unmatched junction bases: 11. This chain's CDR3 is CASWEGIAGDTGELFF. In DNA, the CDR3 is TGTGCCAGTTGGGAGGGGATAGCGGGAGACACCGGGGAGCTGTTTTTT.

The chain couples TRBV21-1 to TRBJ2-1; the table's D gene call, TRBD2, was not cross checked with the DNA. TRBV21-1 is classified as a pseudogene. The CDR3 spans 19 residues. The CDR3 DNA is TGTGCCAGCAGCAGAGAAGGACTAGCGGGGGGGTTCCTTTACAATGAGCAGTTCTTC. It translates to CASSREGLAGGFLYNEQFF.